This T cell receptor beta chain was retrieved from a study of regulatory T cells in long-lasting Graves disease (dated by TCRdb to about 2021). About the full investigation: Persistent Graves' disease meant more than 5 years of antithyroid drug treatment with TSH receptor autoantibodies that stayed positive. Patients with persistent Graves' disease were compared with patients with newly diagnosed Graves' disease using TCR sequencing and RNA sequencing of peripheral blood. The study was conducted in China and was registered as a clinical trial. A total of some 33 samples were covered by TCR sequencing, comprising around 13 persistent and approximately 20 newly diagnosed Graves' disease patients. On average, persistent Graves' disease patients in the clinical cohort had been on antithyroid drugs for about 9.3 years. Broader findings and caveats from the paper: The small sample size was acknowledged by the authors as a limitation that may reduce accuracy. Peripheral blood alone was examined, since thyroid tissue, which constituted the primary lesion, could not be accessed. Sequencing and analysis were restricted to the TCR beta chain. Persistent Graves' disease patients showed lower TCR Shannon entropy and fewer highly expanded clones than newly diagnosed patients, suggesting clonal expansion. Preferential use of TRBV28, TRBJ1-2 and TRBJ2-5 was observed in persistent disease, whereas TRBV20-1 and TRBJ2-1 were favored in newly diagnosed disease. More public clonotypes were shared among persistent patients (2,741) than among newly diagnosed patients (over 900).

The time point label, read with the paper, signifies: persistent/refractory GD, antithyroid drugs over 5 years with positive TRAb. RNA was extracted from PBMCs in TRIzol for both TCR sequencing and RNA sequencing. Graves' disease was diagnosed according to American Thyroid Association guidelines. Patients for the study were recruited at an endocrinology department in Xi'an, China. From each patient, 7.5 to 10 milliliters of peripheral blood was collected into an EDTA anticoagulant tube. Ficoll Paque Plus density gradient separation was used to isolate PBMCs, and no further T cell sorting was performed. An Agilent 2100 Bioanalyzer and agarose gel were used to check RNA quality, and a NanoDrop 2000 was used to measure RNA concentration. This clonotype was counted only a few times. What antigen it recognizes has not been identified. There are no base qualities to consult, and no much larger clone falls within one base.

Library construction relied on multiplex PCR. Sequencing took place on an Illumina HiSeq 4000. To build TCR beta libraries, CDR3 regions were amplified by Arm-PCR using iRepertoire HTBI primers. PCR products were gel purified before sequencing. Per the source publication's procedure: Across samples, roughly 60 TRBV and roughly 15 TRBJ segments were identified and used for gene usage analysis of CDR3 amino acid clonotypes. Filtered high-quality paired reads were merged into contigs using COPE and FqMerger. BLAST was used to align contigs to IMGT TRBV, TRBD and TRBJ reference genes, and CDR3 was defined according to IMGT. Clonotypes above 0.1% frequency were classified as highly expanded clones. Repertoire diversity was measured by Shannon entropy, and V-J evenness by the Gini coefficient. A clonotype found in more than one individual was treated as public. Starting from the raw public reads, TCRdb applied fastp trimming at Q25, assembled clones with MiXCR and retained in-frame beta chains. Rows matching on CDR3 protein sequence are summarized as one entry with the most common DNA and genes. The V and J calls reflect TCRdb's pipeline rather than the authors' work. Within this sample are some 440,000 distinct CDR3 sequences, with less than 25% of them counted one time only. The ten top clones hold 7.8% of the sample.

CDR1 is given as SNHLY and CDR2 as FYNNEI, both from the germline V gene. The CDR3 goes from the cysteine to the phenylalanine over 18 residues. Kept here is only the CDR3 DNA, which spans 54 bases and is read in frame from base 1. V ends up 5 bases short and J 0 bases short, with an unmatched junction base count of 8. The material was peripheral blood mononuclear cells (PBMCs), obtained when the disease was refractory, from a patient treated with antithyroid drugs. The chain joins TRBV2 to TRBJ2-3; 13 nucleotides in the junction match TRBD2. The sequence was collected from a female donor with Graves disease. The DNA sequence is as follows: TGTGCCAGCAGTCCACACGGGACTAGCGGGACTAGCACAGATACGCAGTATTTT. Its translation is CASSPHGTSGTSTDTQYF.